The 10 T cell receptor beta chains presented below share a single source sample, sequenced in a study of human T cells and chemical hapten exposure. As for time point: patch test 1, 2 weeks after DPC sensitization. This sample's treatment: therapeutic diphenylcyclopropenone sensitization with weekly scalp DPC. TCRdb used MiXCR to reprocess the RACE reads, holding one entry per CDR3 protein. The data show some 400,000 distinct CDR3 sequences, with roughly 4.8% seen just once and 2% to 2.5% held by the top ten. This specimen was whole blood, taken in connection with sensitization to the hapten diphenylcyclopropenone (DPC). The receptor source for this set is a woman between 50 and 59 years old with alopecia areata. Some clones in this sample may be carry-over from other donors' samples.

Many counts were recorded for this clonotype. The V call is TRBV6-6, the J call TRBJ2-4; D remains unclear. The germline V gene encodes CDR1 MNHNY and CDR2 SVGAGI (reference sequence). Trimming removed 8 bases from V and 0 bases from J, with 8 bases in between. This CDR3 contains 13 residues. The CDR3 DNA sequence: TGTGCCAGCCTAGACCTAGCCAAAAACATTCAGTACTTC. Residues: CASLDLAKNIQYF.

This clonotype was recorded at least ten times. The rearrangement links TRBV6-5 to TRBJ1-6; possibly TRBD1 for D (6 bases). In germline, CDR1 is MNHEY, CDR2 SVGAGI. CDR3 length: 14 residues. V was shortened by 6 bases and J by 5 bases, with 11 bases between the two germline ends. The chain's CDR3 is CASSPQGNNSPLHF. The CDR3 DNA is TGTGCCAGCAGCCCCCAGGGGAATAATTCACCCCTCCACTTT.

This clonotype was detected many times. The chain employs TRBV29-1 and TRBJ2-1; D is undetermined. The CDR3 totals 14 residues. The V gene lost 4 bases and the J gene lost 6 bases, with 16 bases spanning the gap. Germline V gene data show CDR1 as SQVTM and CDR2 as ANQGSEA. The CDR3 DNA is TGCAGCGTTGTTTCCCAGGACGCACCCAATGAGCAGTTCTTC. Protein sequence: CSVVSQDAPNEQFF.

V usage is TRBV2 and J usage is TRBJ2-3, with 8 bases that match TRBD1. This CDR3 has 14 amino acids. CDR1 is SNHLY and CDR2 is FYNNEI in the germline V gene. Trimming cost V 8 bases and J 2 bases; bases outside gene matches: 6. The CDR3, as DNA: TGTGCCAGCTCCGGACAGGGCCTCACAGATACGCAGTATTTT. It specifies CASSGQGLTDTQYF.

This clonotype showed up many times. The rearrangement links TRBV5-1 to TRBJ1-6; D not resolved. Looked up from germline, CDR1 is SGHRS and CDR2 is YFSETQ. With 0 bases removed from V and 10 bases from J, the gap between germline ends came to 11 bases. The CDR3 covers 14 residues. CDR3 DNA: TGCGCCAGCAGCTTGGCCACCGGTGAATCACCCCTCCACTTT. Translated, it gives CASSLATGESPLHF.

The sample holds a few counts of this clonotype. The chain is built from TRBV28 and TRBJ1-5; perhaps TRBD1 as D (5 bases). The CDR3 contains 14 residues. V lost 3 bases and J 8 bases, leaving 14 bases between the germline ends. CDR1 MDHEN and CDR2 SYDVKM come from the germline V gene. CDR3 amino acids: CASSFFGGMEPQHF. The CDR3 coding sequence is TGTGCCAGCAGTTTTTTTGGGGGGATGGAGCCCCAGCATTTT.

In its sample, this clonotype was seen many times. DNA of the CDR3: TGTGCCAGCAGCTTAGACGGGACGGCGGGGAAGACCCAGTACTTC. It translates to CASSLDGTAGKTQYF. The V gene is TRBV11-2, the J gene TRBJ2-5; tentative D call: TRBD2 (6 bases). Trimming stripped 0 bases from V and 6 bases from J, with 14 bases between. From germline, CDR1 is SGHAT and CDR2 FQNNGV. This CDR3 has 15 amino acids.

This clonotype was detected ten times or more. V usage is TRBV18 and J usage is TRBJ1-2; possible D gene TRBD1, 6 bases. There are 13 residues in the CDR3. Germline CDR1 is KGHSH and CDR2 is LQKENI. The V end was cut by 5 bases, the J end by 4 bases, with 11 bases between. The CDR3 nucleotides read TGTGCCAGCTCATCCGGACAGAGCTATGGCTACACCTTC. This encodes CASSSGQSYGYTF.

This clonotype showed up just a few times. The chain recombines TRBV5-1 with TRBJ2-7, with D perhaps TRBD1 (5 bases). The V end lost 1 base, the J end lost 6 bases, and 14 bases lay between the germline ends. The germline CDR1 and CDR2 sequences are SGHRS and YFSETQ. The CDR3 extends over 14 amino acids. The CDR3 nucleotides are TGCGCCAGCAGCTTGAATCTCCAGGGTGGCGAGCAGTACTTC. Translated, it gives CASSLNLQGGEQYF.

This clonotype was seen a handful of times. The chain joins TRBV28 to TRBJ2-2; 7 bases are a match to TRBD1. This CDR3 is 15 amino acids long. After removal of 5 bases from V and 6 bases from J, the junction contained 9 bases not matched to a gene. The germline gives CDR1 MDHEN, CDR2 SYDVKM. Written as DNA, the CDR3 is TGTGCCAGCAGTCTGAGACAGGGAAAGGCCGGGGAGCTGTTTTTT. Translated: CASSLRQGKAGELFF.